Shown below are 21 T cell receptor beta chains from a single sample sequenced in a study of regulatory T cells in long-lasting Graves disease. Time point in this sample: newly diagnosed GD, antithyroid drugs for less than 3 months. Generation of the TCR library employed RNA extracted from PBMCs. Arm-PCR with iRepertoire HTBI primers amplified the CDR3 regions for these TCR beta libraries. MiXCR, run by TCRdb on the multiplex PCR reads, gives a single entry per CDR3 protein. The sample lists roughly 440,000 distinct CDR3 sequences, about 17% occurring once. These same data were also listed under a study on T cells in Graves' hyperthyroidism and ophthalmopathy.

The input for sequencing was peripheral blood mononuclear cells (PBMCs), taken at new diagnosis, from a patient treated with antithyroid drugs. Receptors originate from a woman aged 18-35 years with Graves disease.

This clonotype was seen repeatedly, ten times or more. The CDR3 sequence is CASSQGPGAANTGELFF. CDR3 nucleotide sequence: TGTGCCAGCAGCCAAGGACCGGGAGCGGCGAACACCGGGGAGCTGTTTTTT. V is TRBV3-1 and J is TRBJ2-2, with D possibly being TRBD2 (6 bases). Germline V gene sequence: CDR1 LGHDT, CDR2 YNNKEL (reference sequence). The CDR3 is 17 amino acids. Trimming cost V 1 base and J 0 bases, with 12 bases left between them. The complete variable domain, with remaining parts taken from reference TRBV3-1 and TRBJ2-2, reads DTAVSQTPKYLVTQMGNDKSIKCEQNLGHDTMYWYKQDSKKFLKIMFSYNNKELIINETVPNRFSPKSPDKAHLNLHINSLELGDSAVYFCASSQGPGAANTGELFFGEGSRLTVL.

V usage is TRBV4-2 and J usage is TRBJ2-1; D is unresolved. Germline V CDR1 and CDR2: LGHNA, YNFKEQ. There are 13 residues in the CDR3. V lost 0 bases and J 7 bases, leaving 7 bases between the germline ends. The CDR3 DNA follows: TGTGCCAGCAGCCAAGATCACCGGAATGAGCAGTTCTTC. Amino acid sequence: CASSQDHRNEQFF.

This rearrangement joins TRBV19 to TRBJ1-5, with 9 nucleotides matching TRBD1. CDR1 and CDR2 (germline): LNHDA, SQIVND (reference sequence). With 5 bases clipped from V and 3 bases from J, the junction kept 5 bases outside the gene matches. CDR3 length equals 15 residues. The CDR3 DNA reads TGTGCCAGTAGTGCTCGGACAGGGGCCAATCAGCCCCAGCATTTT. Translating it yields CASSARTGANQPQHF.

This clonotype was counted ten times or more. The genes are TRBV5-1 and TRBJ1-2, with D perhaps TRBD1 (5 bases). The CDR3 runs 17 residues. V lost 0 bases and J 0 bases, leaving 15 bases between the germline ends. Germline loops: CDR1 SGHRS, CDR2 YFSETQ. As DNA, the CDR3 is TGCGCCAGCAGCTTGGAAGGGACCGCCCGCCCTAACTATGGCTACACCTTC. It yields the protein CASSLEGTARPNYGYTF.

In this sample, this clonotype turned up a few times. The rearrangement joins TRBV6-2 or TRBV6-3 to TRBJ2-2; 10 positions agree with TRBD1. The CDR3 runs 16 residues. The ends lost 2 bases at V and 7 bases at J; junction bases unmatched: 7. Per the germline V gene, CDR1 is MNHEY and CDR2 is SVGEGT. The CDR3 nucleotides are TGTGCCAGCAGTTACCGACAGGGGGCGTCCGGCGGGGAGCTGTTTTTT. Translation gives CASSYRQGASGGELFF.

This clonotype came up a few times. The J gene is TRBJ2-7, the V gene TRBV29-1, with TRBD2 identical over 10 bases. Trimming removed 7 bases from V and 4 bases from J; junction bases left unmatched: 7. The length of the CDR3 is 13 residues. Germline values: CDR1 SQVTM, CDR2 ANQGSEA. The CDR3 sequence: CSALAGARYEQYF. For the CDR3, the DNA is TGCAGCGCTCTAGCGGGAGCAAGATACGAGCAGTACTTC.

This chain connects TRBV6-2 or TRBV6-3 to TRBJ1-2, with D tentatively TRBD1 (5 bases). Germline CDR1 MNHEY, CDR2 SVGEGT. The CDR3 sequence is 14 residues long. The V and J ends lost 5 bases and 3 bases respectively, with 13 bases between them. This CDR3 reads CASSIPGTYYGYTF. The CDR3 DNA follows: TGTGCCAGCAGTATACCCGGGACCTACTATGGCTACACCTTC.

This clonotype has ten or more counts. This chain connects TRBV12-3 or TRBV12-4 to TRBJ2-2; 8 positions match TRBD1. The V segment lost 5 bases and the J segment 6 bases; nucleotides outside the gene matches: 5. The CDR3 is made up of 14 amino acids. CDR3 nucleotide sequence: TGTGCCAGCAGTCGGACAGGGTCGGCCGGGGAGCTGTTTTTT. This sequence encodes CASSRTGSAGELFF.

There are many counts of this clonotype. The rearrangement links TRBV20-1 to TRBJ2-1, with 7 bases that match TRBD2. This CDR3 is 16 amino acids long. Germline loops: CDR1 DFQATT, CDR2 SNEGSKA (reference sequence). V shed 0 bases, J shed 5 bases, and the junction held 10 bases outside the gene matches. The DNA for the CDR3 is TGCAGTGCTAGAGATTTCGGGGGAGGGCCCAACAATGAGCAGTTCTTC. Translating gives CSARDFGGGPNNEQFF.

The sample holds a few counts of this clonotype. This may be a read error: a much more frequent sequence differs by one nucleotide. The chain is built from TRBV12-3 or TRBV12-4 and TRBJ2-1; D possibly corresponds to TRBD2 (6 bases). The CDR3 extends over 15 amino acids. CDR3 nucleotides: TGTGCCAGCAGTTTACGGCGGGGCTCCTACGATGAGCAGTTCTTC. It yields the protein CASSLRRGSYDEQFF.

In its sample, this clonotype was seen a few times. This chain joins TRBV5-1 and TRBJ1-5; TRBD1 is a possible D gene (6 bases). The germline V and J ends were trimmed by 0 bases and 5 bases, with 15 bases remaining between them. From germline, CDR1 is SGHRS and CDR2 YFSETQ. CDR3 length: 16 amino acids. This CDR3 reads CASSLGARGPDQPQHF. The CDR3 nucleotides are TGCGCCAGCAGCTTGGGGGCCAGGGGACCGGATCAGCCCCAGCATTTT.

The CDR3 reads CASSQSTVFYGYTF. The CDR3 coding sequence is TGTGCCAGCAGCCAATCCACAGTGTTCTATGGCTACACCTTC. The genes are TRBV6-7 and TRBJ1-2; D is uncertain. TRBV6-7 is known as an ORF, though its function is uncertain. The CDR3 runs 14 residues. V was cut by 6 bases and J by 4 bases, with 15 bases left in between.

This clonotype was detected only a few times. The chain employs TRBV6-2 or TRBV6-3 and TRBJ2-5, with D maybe TRBD1 (6 bases). V lost 6 bases, J lost 0 bases, and 11 bases lay in between. CDR1 MNHEY and CDR2 SVGEGT come from the germline V gene. This CDR3 has 14 amino acids. CDR3 bases: TGTGCCAGCAGAGACGGGACAAACCAAGAGACCCAGTACTTC. Amino acids: CASRDGTNQETQYF.

Ten or more counts support this clonotype. The chain uses TRBV30 and TRBJ2-1; D remains unclear. Trimming stripped 4 bases from V and 9 bases from J, with 22 bases between. This CDR3 spans 15 amino acids. Germline V gives CDR1 GTSNPN, CDR2 SVGIG (reference sequence). The CDR3 here is CAWTRHSGSHSEQFF. DNA for the CDR3: TGTGCCTGGACTAGACACTCGGGTTCACACAGTGAGCAGTTCTTC.

Notes on this clonotype: One junction end does not reproduce the germline sequence, and a read error may be involved. This chain connects TRBV18 to TRBJ2-5, with a possible D match to TRBD2 (6 bases). The germline gives CDR1 KGHSH, CDR2 LQKENI. There are 14 residues in the CDR3. The CDR3 loop is CARSPGLAGETQYF. The CDR3 DNA follows: TGTGCCAGATCACCGGGACTGGCGGGGGAGACCCAGTACTTC.

This clonotype came up many times. This chain joins TRBV7-2 and TRBJ2-7; D perhaps matches TRBD2 (5 bases). Between the trimmed V and J ends, which lost 5 bases and 2 bases, there was a span of 13 bases. CDR1 is SGHTA and CDR2 is FQGNSA in the germline V gene. The CDR3 is 14 residues long. Here the CDR3 reads CASSHGPEAYEQYF. The CDR3 nucleotides are TGTGCCAGCAGCCACGGTCCGGAGGCCTACGAGCAGTACTTC.

The V call is TRBV4-1, the J call TRBJ2-1; D gene uncertain. Germline V gene lookup returns CDR1 MGHRA and CDR2 YSYEKL. V was shortened by 3 bases and J by 0 bases, with 12 bases between the two germline ends. The CDR3 consists of 16 residues. CDR3 in amino acids: CASSQPWKGSYNEQFF. The CDR3 DNA is TGCGCCAGCAGCCAGCCTTGGAAGGGCTCCTACAATGAGCAGTTCTTC.

In DNA, the CDR3 is TGTGCCAGCTCACTGGGAGCCCCCTCGGGCCTTTACGAGCAGTACTTC. It is translated as CASSLGAPSGLYEQYF. V usage is TRBV18 and J usage is TRBJ2-7, with a possible D match to TRBD2 (5 bases). CDR1 KGHSH and CDR2 LQKENI come from the germline V gene. The CDR3 runs 16 residues. The V and J ends lost 4 bases and 4 bases respectively, with 20 bases between them. The whole variable domain, filled in from reference TRBV18 and TRBJ2-7, reads NAGVMQNPRHLVRRRGQEARLRCSPMKGHSHVYWYRQLPEEGLKFMVYLQKENIIDESGMPKERFSAEFPKEGPSILRIQQVVRGDSAAYFCASSLGAPSGLYEQYFGPGTRLTVT.

This clonotype was recorded many times. The chain links TRBV11-3 to TRBJ2-3, with 8 positions matching TRBD2. The CDR3 consists of 16 residues. Germline lookup yields CDR1 SGHNT and CDR2 YENEEA. The J segment lost 1 base and the V segment lost 5 bases, leaving 8 bases of the junction unmatched. CDR3 DNA: TGTGCCAGCAGCCCAGCGGCAGCGGGAGGCACAGATACGCAGTATTTT. Encoded protein: CASSPAAAGGTDTQYF.

This clonotype turned up a few times. The chain is built from TRBV19 and TRBJ1-1, with 7 bases lining up with TRBD1. Trimming at V came to 3 bases and at J to 11 bases, leaving 15 bases not matched to a gene. This CDR3 contains 15 residues. In germline, CDR1 is LNHDA, CDR2 SQIVND (reference sequence). The CDR3 region is CASSISDRFLGAAFF. The CDR3 DNA follows: TGTGCCAGTAGTATTTCGGACAGGTTTCTAGGTGCCGCTTTCTTT.

The rearrangement joins TRBV29-1 to TRBJ2-3; 8 bases are shared with TRBD1. The CDR3 is made up of 14 amino acids. CDR1 is SQVTM, CDR2 ANQGSEA, per germline. The junction had 11 bases not matched to a gene; V was cut back by 6 bases and J by 6 bases. CDR3 DNA: TGCAGCGTCTCCGCTGGACAGGGATTGGATACGCAGTATTTT. Translated, it gives CSVSAGQGLDTQYF.